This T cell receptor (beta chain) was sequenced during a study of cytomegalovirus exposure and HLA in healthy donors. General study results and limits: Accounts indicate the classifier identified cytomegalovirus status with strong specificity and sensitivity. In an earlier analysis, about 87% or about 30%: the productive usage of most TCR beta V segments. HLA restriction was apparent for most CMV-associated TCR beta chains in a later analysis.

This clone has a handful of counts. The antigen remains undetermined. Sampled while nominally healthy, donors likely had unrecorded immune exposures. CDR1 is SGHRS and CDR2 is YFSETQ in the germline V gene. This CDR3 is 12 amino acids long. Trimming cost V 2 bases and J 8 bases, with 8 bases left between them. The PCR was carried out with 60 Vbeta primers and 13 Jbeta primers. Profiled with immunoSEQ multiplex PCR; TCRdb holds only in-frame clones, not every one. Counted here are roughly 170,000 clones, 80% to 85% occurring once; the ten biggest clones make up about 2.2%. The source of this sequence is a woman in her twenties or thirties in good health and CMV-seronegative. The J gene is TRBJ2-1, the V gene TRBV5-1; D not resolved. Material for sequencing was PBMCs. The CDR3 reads CASSLRVHEQFF. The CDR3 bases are TGCGCCAGCAGCTTAAGAGTCCATGAGCAGTTCTTC.